This TCR beta chain was recorded in a study of blood T cell repertoires in COVID-19. In the study overall: COVID-19 samples from acute and convalescent phases originated in the United States, Italy and Spain.

Libraries were prepared by immunoSEQ multiplex PCR; TCRdb keeps only in-frame clonotypes and omits some of them. The table records about 55,000 clones, about 90% of them present only once. The CDR3 covers 14 residues. The germline V and J ends were trimmed by 2 bases and 3 bases, with 11 bases remaining between them. Germline V CDR1 and CDR2: MRHNA, SNTAGT. The genes are TRBV6-4 and TRBJ2-7, with D possibly being TRBD2 (6 bases). This clonotype originated in a human donor with active COVID-19. The donor label of this sample is uncertain. The sequencing input was peripheral blood. The CDR3 region has the DNA TGTGCCAGCAGTGACGCCGGGAGAAACTACGAGCAGTACTTC. As protein: CASSDAGRNYEQYF.